This T cell receptor (beta chain) was retrieved from a study of T cells in Graves' hyperthyroidism and ophthalmopathy (dated by TCRdb to the late 2010s). Looking at the study overall: To identify TCR V-J signatures that set the groups apart, the researchers used a discovery cohort of more than 95 patients, made up of 43 with Graves' ophthalmopathy and 57 with stable Graves' hyperthyroidism. An independent validation cohort of fewer than 20 hyperthyroidism patients and approximately 17 patients who later progressed to ophthalmopathy tested prospective prediction of ophthalmopathy. For training and testing, the approximately 97 patients in the discovery cohort were randomly divided in a 7:3 ratio. The study also compared thyroid tissue and blood T-cell repertoires from about six Graves' hyperthyroidism patients. After blood sampling, hyperthyroidism patients were treated with methimazole at a starting dose of 30 mg daily, and ophthalmopathy patients were treated with high-dose intravenous methylprednisolone. According to the paper, TCR Vbeta CDR3 sequencing was carried out on over 130 peripheral blood samples, which came from approximately 41 ophthalmopathy, about 75 hyperthyroidism and roughly 17 progressor patients.

Comment on this clonotype: Which antigen it targets is not known. No base qualities exist here, and no much larger clone lies one base off it.

Any patient with an uncontrolled infection, another autoimmune disease, pregnancy or lactation was excluded. Clinical symptoms, serum thyroxine and TRAb, thyroid ultrasound, and orbital computed tomography formed the basis for the diagnoses. Trizol reagent was used to extract total RNA, and RNA quality was then checked on an Agilent 2100 Bioanalyzer. Results and caveats for the whole study, not just this receptor: Ophthalmopathy was separated from stable hyperthyroidism by a 13 V-J signature model, with approximately 86% sensitivity and roughly 81% specificity obtained in cross-validation and 80%/75% obtained in testing. Sample size was not statistically predetermined, and blinding of investigators to group allocation was not performed. In validation, progression to ophthalmopathy was predicted by the model with about 70% sensitivity and about 72% specificity, a median of approximately 6.5 months before onset. Most expanded thyroid clonotypes (frequency above 0.001) were also detected in blood, suggesting blood repertoires may reflect thyroid immune responses.

The TCR beta CDR3 regions were amplified from RNA transcripts. For the first round of RT-PCR on the TCR CDR3, the HTBI primer set was used together with the Qiagen OneStep RT-PCR kit. Libraries were constructed in a second round of multiplex PCR, after which size selection and purification were performed. Libraries were sequenced paired-end with 100 bp reads on an Illumina HiSeq2000. The authors' pipeline ran thus. SOAPnuke was used to process the raw data, removing reads that contained adapters or uncalled bases, had a mean Phred below 15, or lacked an exact match to the constant primer or identifier. COPE v1.2.5 was used to merge the high-quality paired reads, and each unique nucleotide sequence was defined as a clonotype. MiTCR v1.1 was used to align clonotypes to the IMGT TRBV, TRBD and TRBJ reference segments. Only V-J combinations with frequency above 0.0001, covering approximately 99% of repertoires, were analysed. A TCS score was defined as the ratio between F50 (clonal expansion) and ExV (chaos), using BLOSUM62-based TCRdist between CDR3 peptides within each V-J. Welch's t-statistics and random forest reduced approximately 520 V-J features to roughly 13, which were used in a naive Bayes classifier (R e1071). The similarity between thyroid and blood repertoires was quantified using the Morisita-Horn index. Starting from the raw public reads, TCRdb applied fastp trimming at Q25, assembled clones with MiXCR and retained in-frame beta chains. Under each unique CDR3 protein, matching rows form one entry showing the most common genes and DNA. Here the V and J calls rest on TCRdb's processing, not on the authors' analysis. For this sample the table gives roughly 500,000 distinct CDR3 sequences, of which about 45% were detected only once. The top ten clonotypes cover under 20% of the sample.

Measured from the cysteine to the phenylalanine, the CDR3 is 14 residues long. Only CDR3 DNA is held: 42 bases, read in frame from base 1. V loses 6 bases, J loses 7 bases, and the germline ends lie 19 bases apart. As encoded in the germline V gene (reference sequence), CDR1 is DFQATT while CDR2 is SNEGSKA. The source is an adult woman with Graves' disease, either hyperthyroidism or ophthalmopathy (not recorded which). The rearranged segments are TRBV20-1 and TRBJ1-5; the D segment cannot be called with confidence. The sequencing input was peripheral blood or thyroid tissue (not recorded which). The DNA sequence is as follows: TGCAGTGCAAGCCGGGCCTCAAACAGCCAGCCCCAGCATTTT. This encodes CSASRASNSQPQHF.